A single sample is the source of the 27 T cell receptor beta chains below, sequenced in a study of cytomegalovirus exposure and HLA in healthy donors (dated by TCRdb to about 2017). The method was the immunoSEQ multiplex PCR assay. For the multiplex PCR, a mixture combining 60 forward primers for TCR Vbeta segments and 13 reverse primers for TCR Jbeta segments was used. Here the immuneACCESS table is served through TCRdb, limited to in-frame sequences with V and J called. Missing clones are a known gap in these copies; in checked studies unresolved V genes cover under half, and the rest lacks a known reason. The sample records tens of thousands of clones, just under 80% of which are singletons. Jointly, the top ten make up about 4.5% of the sample. The sequenced sample was PBMCs. The receptors were sampled from a male donor in good health and CMV-seropositive.

This clone has only one observation. The rearrangement joins TRBV10-3 to TRBJ2-2; unclear D gene. Germline CDR1 ENHRY, CDR2 SYGVKD. With 0 bases removed from V and 4 bases from J, the gap between germline ends came to 12 bases. This CDR3 comprises 16 residues. The CDR3 sequence is CAISESPVAATGELFF. DNA for the CDR3: TGTGCCATCAGTGAGTCGCCGGTAGCTGCCACCGGGGAGCTGTTTTTT.

The chain joins TRBV7-9 to TRBJ1-3; D may be TRBD1 (6 bases). CDR1 and CDR2 (germline): SEHNR, FQNEAQ (reference sequence). V was shortened by 4 bases and J by 0 bases, with 10 bases between the two germline ends. The CDR3 extends over 15 amino acids. CDR3 DNA sequence: TGTGCCAGCAGCTCCACAGGGATCTCTGGAAACACCATATATTTT. This gives the protein CASSSTGISGNTIYF.

This chain uses TRBV4-1 with TRBJ2-7; 8 positions match TRBD2. This CDR3 comprises 15 residues. The V gene end was trimmed by 1 base and the J gene end by 4 bases; junction bases not matched to a gene: 6. Germline V gene lookup returns CDR1 MGHRA and CDR2 YSYEKL. The CDR3 DNA is TGCGCCAGCAGCCAAGGGGGACTAGGTATTTACGAGCAGTACTTC. It translates to CASSQGGLGIYEQYF.

This rearrangement joins TRBV19 to TRBJ1-6; D remains ambiguous. Germline loops: CDR1 LNHDA, CDR2 SQIVND (reference sequence). V lost 5 bases and J lost 7, with 9 bases in between. The CDR3 runs 13 residues. This chain's CDR3 is CASSPNLNSPLHF. Written as DNA, the CDR3 is TGTGCCAGTAGTCCAAACTTGAATTCACCCCTCCACTTT.

V gene TRBV5-1 combines with J gene TRBJ2-5; 10 bases are shared with TRBD2. The CDR3 is 15 amino acids. Germline V CDR1 and CDR2: SGHRS, YFSETQ. V lost 7 bases, J lost 2 bases, and 8 bases stayed unmatched. The CDR3 nucleotides read TGCGCCAGCGGGGAACTAGCGGGAACACAAGAGACCCAGTACTTC. Its translation is CASGELAGTQETQYF.

The chain carries TRBV5-8 and TRBJ2-7; 7 bases are a match to TRBD2. Germline V gene sequence: CDR1 SGHTS, CDR2 YDEGEE. The CDR3 runs 16 residues. With V trimmed by 3 bases and J by 5 bases, 14 bases remained unmatched. In DNA, the CDR3 is TGTGCCAGCAGCTCCGGATCGGCGGGAGCAGGCGACGAGCAGTACTTC. Residues: CASSSGSAGAGDEQYF. The variable domain in full, with the rest retrieved from reference TRBV5-8 and TRBJ2-7, is EAGVTQSPTHLIKTRGQQATLRCSPISGHTSVYWYQQALGLGLQFLLWYDEGEERNRGNFPPRFSGRQFPNYSSELNVNALELEDSALYLCASSSGSAGAGDEQYFGPGTRLTVT.

This sequence joins TRBV9 and TRBJ2-1; TRBD2 matches 7 bases. Germline CDR1 and CDR2: SGDLS and YYNGEE. With V trimmed by 5 bases and J by 9 bases, 11 bases remained unmatched. This CDR3 comprises 14 residues. CDR3 sequence (DNA): TGTGCCAGCAGTCGCAGCGGGGTTAAGACTGAGCAGTTCTTC. Translated: CASSRSGVKTEQFF.

This sequence joins TRBV10-2 and TRBJ1-1; 8 bases fit TRBD1. After removal of 1 base from V and 8 bases from J, the junction contained 6 bases not matched to a gene. CDR3 length equals 14 residues. CDR1 is WSHSY, CDR2 SAAADI, per germline. The CDR3 loop is CASSEWTGTTEAFF. The CDR3 DNA follows: TGCGCCAGCAGTGAGTGGACAGGGACTACAGAAGCTTTCTTT.

This chain joins TRBV29-1 and TRBJ2-1, with 9 bases fitting TRBD2. The CDR3 runs to 13 residues. Germline lookup yields CDR1 SQVTM and CDR2 ANQGSEA. Losses at the gene ends were 3 bases for V and 9 bases for J; bases not matched to a gene: 6. CDR3 sequence (DNA): TGCAGCGTTGACCCTAGCGGGAATAGTGAGCAGTTCTTC. This codes for CSVDPSGNSEQFF.

A single count supports this clone. V gene TRBV25-1 combines with J gene TRBJ2-1, with D unresolved. Germline loops: CDR1 MGHDK, CDR2 SYGVNS. This CDR3 spans 12 amino acids. Deletions cut 4 bases from V and 8 bases from J, with 9 bases between. CDR3 protein: CASSALIDEQFF. CDR3 coding DNA: TGTGCCAGCAGTGCCTTGATAGATGAGCAGTTCTTC.

The rearrangement uses TRBV28 and TRBJ1-5; unclear D gene. The CDR3 is 11 residues long. Germline V CDR1 and CDR2: MDHEN, SYDVKM. The V end lost 3 bases, the J end lost 6 bases, and 3 bases lay between the germline ends. CDR3 protein: CASSFRQPQHF. The CDR3, as DNA: TGTGCCAGCAGTTTCCGTCAGCCCCAGCATTTT.

The rearrangement uses TRBV7-9 and TRBJ2-2; D is unclear. V lost 5 bases to trimming and J lost 0 bases, with 10 bases between them. Germline-derived CDR1 and CDR2 are SEHNR and FQNEAQ (reference sequence). This CDR3 contains 15 residues. This CDR3 reads CASSPPAANTGELFF. The CDR3 DNA is TGTGCCAGCAGCCCCCCCGCAGCGAACACCGGGGAGCTGTTTTTT.

The chain recombines TRBV5-6 with TRBJ2-4; weak D call: TRBD1 (6 bases). This CDR3 has 13 amino acids. Germline lookup yields CDR1 SGHDT and CDR2 YYEEEE. The V end was cut by 0 bases, the J end by 8 bases, with 9 bases between. The CDR3 sequence is CASSLEGDDIQYF. The CDR3 bases are TGTGCCAGCAGCTTGGAGGGGGATGACATTCAGTACTTC.

CDR3 sequence reads: CASSGWGSYPAEDTQYF. As DNA, the CDR3 is TGTGCCAGCAGTGGGTGGGGCAGCTACCCCGCCGAAGATACGCAGTATTTT. The chain joins TRBV6-1 to TRBJ2-3, with a tentative D call TRBD1 (5 bases). Trimming removed 4 bases from V and 5 bases from J, with 22 bases in between. This CDR3 has 17 residues. Germline CDR1 MNHNS, CDR2 SASEGT.

V is TRBV28 and J is TRBJ1-2, with 10 positions matching TRBD1. Trimming removed 2 bases from V and 3 bases from J; junction bases left unmatched: 9. From germline, CDR1 is MDHEN and CDR2 SYDVKM. This CDR3 comprises 17 residues. The CDR3 nucleotides are TGTGCCAGCAGTTTAAGGACAGGGGGGCACTATGACTATGGCTACACCTTC. It yields the protein CASSLRTGGHYDYGYTF.

The chain combines TRBV5-1 with TRBJ2-1, with 11 nucleotides matching TRBD2. Germline values: CDR1 SGHRS, CDR2 YFSETQ. The CDR3 consists of 15 residues. J lost 7 bases, V lost 2 bases, and 5 bases had no gene match. The DNA of the CDR3 is TGCGCCAGCAGCTTAACTAGCGGGGGAAATAATGAGCAGTTCTTC. This translates into CASSLTSGGNNEQFF.

This chain joins TRBV5-1 and TRBJ2-7; 8 positions agree with TRBD1. The CDR3 spans 15 residues. The germline CDR1 and CDR2 sequences are SGHRS and YFSETQ. The trim removed 3 bases at V and 4 bases at J, leaving 9 bases unmatched. The CDR3 is CASSSYGQGSYEQYF. The CDR3 bases are TGCGCCAGCAGCTCGTACGGACAGGGATCGTACGAGCAGTACTTC.

This clone was detected only a few times. The chain has TRBV6-4 and TRBJ2-2, with 9 bases aligning to TRBD1. Germline CDR1 is MRHNA and CDR2 is SNTAGT. The CDR3 runs 17 residues. Germline trimming cut 3 bases from V and 6 bases from J; bases unmatched to any gene: 11. The CDR3 sequence is CASSEFPGQGSAGELFF. The CDR3 nucleotides read TGTGCCAGCAGTGAATTTCCGGGACAGGGCTCTGCCGGGGAGCTGTTTTTT.

There are a few counts of this clone. V usage is TRBV28 and J usage is TRBJ1-1; D possibly corresponds to TRBD1 (5 bases). Germline CDR1 MDHEN, CDR2 SYDVKM. This CDR3 spans 16 amino acids. Trimming shortened V by 5 bases and J by 2 bases, and 18 bases separated the two germline ends. The CDR3 bases are TGTGCCAGCAGTCCCTTAGGGGAGGGGCCAAACACTGAAGCTTTCTTT. Protein product: CASSPLGEGPNTEAFF.

The gene calls are TRBV9 and TRBJ1-1, with 9 bases aligning to TRBD1. Germline V CDR1 and CDR2: SGDLS, YYNGEE. This CDR3 contains 16 residues. Trimming at V came to 4 bases and at J to 3 bases, leaving 10 bases not matched to a gene. The CDR3 DNA sequence: TGTGCCAGCAGCCCCCGACAGGGGGGCGGGCACACTGAAGCTTTCTTT. Amino acid sequence: CASSPRQGGGHTEAFF. The entire variable domain, with the rest obtained from reference TRBV9 and TRBJ1-1, is as follows: DSGVTQTPKHLITATGQRVTLRCSPRSGDLSVYWYQQSLDQGLQFLIQYYNGEERAKGNILERFSAQQFPDLHSELNLSSLELGDSALYFCASSPRQGGGHTEAFFGQGTRLTVV.

The chain is built from TRBV27 and TRBJ1-1, with D possibly TRBD1 on 5 matching bases. Germline values: CDR1 MNHEY, CDR2 SMNVEV (reference sequence). V dropped 3 bases and J dropped 1 base, with 9 bases sitting between them. This CDR3 is 14 amino acids long. CDR3 residues: CASSFLGGNTEAFF. CDR3 sequence (DNA): TGTGCCAGCAGTTTCCTGGGGGGGAACACTGAAGCTTTCTTT.

The J gene is TRBJ2-1, the V gene TRBV7-6; D call uncertain. V gave up 5 bases and J gave up 9 bases, with 11 bases separating them. From germline, CDR1 is SGHVS and CDR2 FNYEAQ. The CDR3 runs 12 residues. CDR3 sequence: CASSPRHGEQFF. CDR3 DNA sequence: TGTGCCAGCAGCCCCCGACACGGTGAGCAGTTCTTC.

The rearrangement uses TRBV11-3 and TRBJ1-1; TRBD1 matches at 8 bases. Germline values: CDR1 SGHNT, CDR2 YENEEA. The ends lost 5 bases at V and 7 bases at J; junction bases unmatched: 6. The CDR3 has 13 residues. CDR3 sequence reads: CASSRTGTGEAFF. CDR3 bases: TGTGCCAGCAGCAGGACCGGGACAGGTGAAGCTTTCTTT.

The gene calls are TRBV5-1 and TRBJ2-5; a possible D gene is TRBD2 (5 bases). This CDR3 has 15 residues. The germline CDR1 and CDR2 sequences are SGHRS and YFSETQ. V lost 4 bases to trimming and J lost 1 base, with 14 bases between them. CDR3 in amino acids: CASSPIGLIQETQYF. CDR3 nucleotide sequence: TGCGCCAGCAGCCCCATAGGACTCATCCAAGAGACCCAGTACTTC.

The V and J genes are TRBV5-4 and TRBJ1-1; a weak D match, TRBD1 (6 bases). This CDR3 comprises 12 residues. Germline CDR1 reads SGHNT; CDR2 reads YYREEE (reference sequence). V shed 3 bases and J shed 7 bases, with 10 bases lying between them. The CDR3 region has the DNA TGTGCCAGCAGCTGGGGGGGCAGTGAAGCTTTCTTT. Protein sequence: CASSWGGSEAFF. The full variable domain, rest sourced from reference TRBV5-4 and TRBJ1-1, is ETGVTQSPTHLIKTRGQQVTLRCSSQSGHNTVSWYQQALGQGPQFIFQYYREEENGRGNFPPRFSGLQFPNYSSELNVNALELDDSALYLCASSWGGSEAFFGQGTRLTVV.

The genes are TRBV27 and TRBJ1-5, with D tentatively TRBD1 (6 bases). This CDR3 spans 14 amino acids. Trimming removed 5 bases from V and 5 bases from J, with 13 bases in between. Germline-derived CDR1 and CDR2 are MNHEY and SMNVEV (reference sequence). The CDR3 DNA is TGTGCCAGCAGTCCTACCTACAGGGATCAGCCCCAGCATTTT. Its translation: CASSPTYRDQPQHF.

The chain employs TRBV27 and TRBJ2-7; D is perhaps TRBD2 (6 bases). V was shortened by 4 bases and J by 4 bases, with 11 bases between the two germline ends. In germline, CDR1 is MNHEY, CDR2 SMNVEV (reference sequence). The CDR3 contains 13 residues. CDR3 in amino acids: CASSYRGNYEQYF. The DNA of the CDR3 is TGTGCCAGCAGTTATCGGGGGAATTACGAGCAGTACTTC.